What follows is one T cell receptor (beta chain) and its context. The target antigen is unknown. Only in-frame clones appear in the TCRdb table, and some are missing; sequencing was by immunoSEQ multiplex PCR. The sample yields about half a million clones, roughly nine tenths seen once. Per the germline V gene, CDR1 is MNHEY and CDR2 is SMNVEV (reference sequence). Trimming shortened V by 3 bases and J by 7 bases, and 10 bases separated the two germline ends. There are 14 residues in the CDR3. This sample stems from a study of Ad26.COV2.S vaccination and SARS-CoV-2 variants. Treatment noted: about 20 received Ad26.COV2.S at low or high dose, single or two shots; 5 received placebo; per-sample allocation not given. Specimens were obtained on day 63 following the first vaccine or placebo injection. This Boston cohort included adults aged 18-55 years. Study results and limitations: Recipients given vaccine exceeded placebo recipients in spike-specific TCR breadth. Total T cell responses may have been underestimated by the TCR breadth and depth analyses.

The sample in question was peripheral blood, obtained in a trial of Ad26.COV2.S vaccine versus placebo. J is TRBJ1-6 and V is TRBV27; D gene ambiguous. The clonotype comes from a person aged 18-65 years who received the Ad26.COV2.S COVID-19 vaccine or a placebo. CDR3 region: CASSFTGFNSPLHF. CDR3 DNA: TGTGCCAGCAGTTTTACCGGTTTCAATTCACCCCTCCACTTT.